A single sample is the source of the 5 T cell receptor beta chains below, sequenced in a study of neurological immune-mediated disorders. TCRdb analysed the 5' RACE reads with MiXCR anew, one entry per CDR3 protein. The sample has approximately 60,000 distinct CDR3 sequences; roughly 4.3% are singletons. Input material: PBMCs. The receptors originated from a man in his forties or fifties with multiple sclerosis.

This clonotype has ten or more counts. V usage is TRBV7-9 and J usage is TRBJ1-1; tentatively, D is TRBD1 (5 bases). V gave up 6 bases and J gave up 1 base, with 15 bases separating them. CDR3 length: 15 residues. Germline assignment: CDR1 SEHNR and CDR2 FQNEAQ (reference sequence). The CDR3: CASRPTGTQNTEAFF. The CDR3, as DNA: TGTGCCAGCAGACCTACGGGGACTCAGAACACTGAAGCTTTCTTT.

This clonotype was counted ten times or more. This chain joins TRBV28 and TRBJ1-2; TRBD1 might be the D (6 bases). V was shortened by 7 bases and J by 2 bases, with 11 bases between the two germline ends. Looked up from germline, CDR1 is MDHEN and CDR2 is SYDVKM. CDR3 length: 13 amino acids. Here the CDR3 reads CASNPGHNYGYTF. The CDR3, as DNA: TGTGCCAGCAACCCGGGACACAACTATGGCTACACCTTC.

This chain uses TRBV20-1 with TRBJ2-2; TRBD2 aligns across 10 bases. The CDR3 loop spans 14 amino acids. Losses at the gene ends were 6 bases for V and 3 bases for J; bases not matched to a gene: 4. Germline V gene data show CDR1 as DFQATT and CDR2 as SNEGSKA (reference sequence). The CDR3 spells CSAKRGGDTGELFF. Here the CDR3 DNA reads TGCAGTGCAAAGCGGGGGGGCGACACCGGGGAGCTGTTTTTT.

The rearrangement joins TRBV28 to TRBJ1-6; D is ambiguous. CDR1 is MDHEN, CDR2 SYDVKM, per germline. The CDR3 loop spans 15 amino acids. Trimming removed 6 bases from V and 0 bases from J, with 9 bases in between. The CDR3 DNA is TGTGCCAGCAGAATCGGTGGCTCCTATAATTCACCCCTCCACTTT. Its translation: CASRIGGSYNSPLHF.

This chain links TRBV28 with TRBJ2-7; maybe TRBD1 (6 bases). Looked up from germline, CDR1 is MDHEN and CDR2 is SYDVKM. The V and J ends lost 7 bases and 1 base respectively, with 17 bases between them. This CDR3 has 15 amino acids. This CDR3 reads CASNSPGAASYEQYF. In DNA form, the CDR3 reads TGTGCCAGCAATTCCCCAGGGGCCGCGTCCTACGAGCAGTACTTC.